The 28 T cell receptor beta chains below all came from one sample that was sequenced in a study of T cell responses to AZD1222 COVID-19 vaccine. Sequencing used immunoSEQ multiplex PCR; TCRdb keeps in-frame clones, though not all of them. The sample carries fewer than 100,000 clones, 88% recorded once. The sample here was peripheral blood, taken 28 days after the second AZD1222 dose. The source of these receptors is an adult who received the AZD1222 COVID-19 vaccine.

This sequence joins TRBV7-2 and TRBJ1-3; the match to TRBD1 covers 7 bases. The V segment lost 5 bases and the J segment 7 bases; nucleotides outside the gene matches: 8. Germline CDR1 SGHTA, CDR2 FQGNSA. There are 14 residues in the CDR3. The CDR3 bases are TGTGCCAGCAGCGGACCGGGACAGTGGAACACCATATATTTT. As protein: CASSGPGQWNTIYF.

The chain combines TRBV28 with TRBJ1-6; D is unclear. V lost 0 bases and J lost 0, with 6 bases in between. The CDR3 is 16 amino acids. Germline CDR1 reads MDHEN; CDR2 reads SYDVKM. CDR3 nucleotide sequence: TGTGCCAGCAGTTTATGGAGCAGCTCCTATAATTCACCCCTCCACTTT. This gives the protein CASSLWSSSYNSPLHF.

The chain has TRBV18 and TRBJ2-3; the D is unclear. The V gene's germline CDR1 is KGHSH and CDR2 LQKENI. The CDR3 consists of 15 residues. V lost 2 bases and J 2 bases, leaving 11 bases between the germline ends. The CDR3 sequence: CASSPSEQNTDTQYF. The CDR3 nucleotides are TGTGCCAGCTCACCATCAGAGCAAAACACAGATACGCAGTATTTT. The complete variable domain, with remaining parts taken from reference TRBV18 and TRBJ2-3, reads NAGVMQNPRHLVRRRGQEARLRCSPMKGHSHVYWYRQLPEEGLKFMVYLQKENIIDESGMPKERFSAEFPKEGPSILRIQQVVRGDSAAYFCASSPSEQNTDTQYFGPGTRLTVL.

The chain links TRBV18 to TRBJ1-4; no reliable D call. V was trimmed by 3 bases and J by 14 bases, leaving 13 bases between them. CDR1 is KGHSH and CDR2 is LQKENI in the germline V gene. The CDR3 loop spans 12 amino acids. The CDR3 spells CASSPERGWLFF. CDR3 DNA: TGTGCCAGCTCACCCGAACGAGGGTGGCTGTTTTTT. Combining the CDR3 with reference TRBV18 and TRBJ1-4 gives the whole variable domain NAGVMQNPRHLVRRRGQEARLRCSPMKGHSHVYWYRQLPEEGLKFMVYLQKENIIDESGMPKERFSAEFPKEGPSILRIQQVVRGDSAAYFCASSPERGWLFFGSGTQLSVL.

The CDR3 loop is CASSLVANSYNEQFF. Here the CDR3 DNA reads TGCGCCAGCAGCTTGGTGGCGAATAGTTACAATGAGCAGTTCTTC. The V and J genes are TRBV5-1 and TRBJ2-1; the D is unclear. The CDR3 length is 15 residues. Trimming cost V 0 bases and J 4 bases, with 11 bases left between them. Germline assignment: CDR1 SGHRS and CDR2 YFSETQ.

This clone is a singleton in its sample. This chain joins TRBV11-2 and TRBJ2-3, with D hard to call. V was shortened by 3 bases and J by 0 bases, with 10 bases between the two germline ends. The CDR3 sequence is 15 residues long. Germline V CDR1 and CDR2: SGHAT, FQNNGV. The CDR3 DNA reads as TGTGCCAGCAGCTTGAGTGTGATTAGCACAGATACGCAGTATTTT. It is translated as CASSLSVISTDTQYF.

This chain uses TRBV4-1 with TRBJ2-7; D is unclear. Germline V gene sequence: CDR1 MGHRA, CDR2 YSYEKL. Trimming took off 5 bases at V and 4 bases at J, with 6 bases between the two ends. The CDR3 runs 11 residues. The CDR3 is CASSLGYEQYF. The CDR3 coding sequence is TGCGCCAGCAGCTTAGGGTACGAGCAGTACTTC.

This clone was counted once. An end of the junction differs from the germline gene, which may be a read error. The chain links TRBV19 to TRBJ1-4; TRBD1 might be the D (5 bases). The CDR3 covers 17 residues. In germline, CDR1 is LNHDA, CDR2 SQIVND (reference sequence). This CDR3 reads CASSIWDGHLSGEKLFF. The CDR3, as DNA: TGTGCTAGTAGTATCTGGGACGGCCATCTATCGGGTGAAAAACTGTTTTTT.

The J gene is TRBJ2-1, the V gene TRBV7-8; 9 bases map to TRBD1. V was pared by 8 bases and J by 9 bases, with 11 bases of the junction left unmatched. This CDR3 is built from 14 residues. The germline V gene encodes CDR1 SGHVS and CDR2 FQNEAQ. In DNA form, the CDR3 reads TGTGCCAGCGCCAGGGACAGGGATAGGAGTGAGCAGTTCTTC. Translated, it gives CASARDRDRSEQFF.

As concerns this clone: Mismatch with germline at one junction end may stem from a read error. The rearrangement links TRBV29-1 to TRBJ2-1; unclear D gene. CDR3 size: 10 residues. The germline V gene has CDR1 SQVTM and CDR2 ANQGSEA. The CDR3 is CSVEGYEQFF. The CDR3 region has the DNA TGCAGCGTGGAAGGGTATGAGCAGTTCTTC.

The J gene is TRBJ1-2, the V gene TRBV5-1, with D possibly matching TRBD1 (6 bases). The V end lost 4 bases, the J end lost 6 bases, and 13 bases lay between the germline ends. The CDR3 runs to 13 residues. The V gene's germline CDR1 is SGHRS and CDR2 YFSETQ. In DNA, the CDR3 is TGCGCCAGCAGCCCGGCCGGGACAAATGGCTACACCTTC. Translating gives CASSPAGTNGYTF.

V is TRBV27 and J is TRBJ2-1; tentatively, D is TRBD1 or TRBD2 (5 bases each). Per the germline V gene, CDR1 is MNHEY and CDR2 is SMNVEV (reference sequence). The length of the CDR3 is 13 residues. The V and J ends lost 3 bases and 7 bases respectively, with 10 bases between them. Here the CDR3 reads CASSLNWGNEQFF. Here the CDR3 DNA reads TGTGCCAGCAGTTTGAACTGGGGGAATGAGCAGTTCTTC.

The chain combines TRBV27 with TRBJ2-1, with TRBD2 identical over 7 bases. The CDR3 length is 16 residues. Trimming removed 8 bases from V and 6 bases from J; junction bases left unmatched: 16. Germline CDR1 and CDR2: MNHEY and SMNVEV (reference sequence). The DNA for the CDR3 is TGTGCCAGCCTATTGGGGAGCGGGAAGAGGGGCAATGAGCAGTTCTTC. This gives the protein CASLLGSGKRGNEQFF.

A remark on this clone: The sample carries other DNA sequences with the same CDR3. This chain joins TRBV12-3 or TRBV12-4 and TRBJ1-5; D is possibly TRBD1 (5 bases). The CDR3 runs to 13 residues. V was clipped by 6 bases and J by 7 bases, with 13 bases between them. The CDR3 spells CASRWGDSQPQHF. As DNA, the CDR3 is TGTGCCAGCAGGTGGGGGGATAGCCAGCCCCAGCATTTT.

The chain combines TRBV19 with TRBJ1-5, with D unclear. V was cut by 7 bases and J by 0 bases, with 7 bases left in between. Germline assignment: CDR1 LNHDA and CDR2 SQIVND (reference sequence). The CDR3 consists of 13 residues. CDR3 nucleotides: TGTGCCAGTACGGGGTCTAGCAATCAGCCCCAGCATTTT. Residues: CASTGSSNQPQHF.

The chain has TRBV4-1 and TRBJ2-1; D may be TRBD2 (7 bases). Trimming pared 0 bases from V and 6 bases from J, leaving 21 bases between. CDR1 MGHRA and CDR2 YSYEKL come from the germline V gene. This CDR3 comprises 18 residues. CDR3 sequence: CASSQEVGGGGPINEQFF. The CDR3 DNA reads TGCGCCAGCAGCCAAGAGGTCGGAGGGGGAGGGCCGATCAATGAGCAGTTCTTC.

V gene TRBV15 combines with J gene TRBJ2-7, with 11 bases lining up with TRBD2. V gave up 0 bases and J gave up 0 bases; unmatched junction bases: 7. The CDR3 contains 18 residues. Germline lookup yields CDR1 LNHNV and CDR2 YYDKDF (reference sequence). The CDR3 loop reads CATSREGGTSGLSYEQYF. CDR3 in DNA: TGTGCCACCAGCAGAGAGGGGGGGACTAGCGGACTCTCCTACGAGCAGTACTTC.

The CDR3 bases are TGTGCCAGCCGGGACATCAATCAGCCCCAGCATTTT. It encodes CASRDINQPQHF. The chain links TRBV6-5 to TRBJ1-5, with a tentative D call TRBD1 (6 bases). In germline, CDR1 is MNHEY, CDR2 SVGAGI. V shed 8 bases and J shed 3 bases, with 8 bases lying between them. The CDR3 has 12 amino acids.

The rearrangement joins TRBV30 to TRBJ1-2; 9 positions agree with TRBD1. J gave up 7 bases and V 3 bases, and 6 bases lay outside the gene matches. This CDR3 is 13 amino acids long. Germline CDR1 GTSNPN, CDR2 SVGIG (reference sequence). The CDR3 DNA sequence: TGTGCCTGGAGCCTACAGGGGGCGGTTGGCTACACCTTC. Its protein is CAWSLQGAVGYTF. The full variable domain, in which reference TRBV30 and TRBJ1-2 provide the parts outside the CDR3, is SQTIHQWPATLVQPVGSPLSLECTVEGTSNPNLYWYRQAAGRGLQLLFYSVGIGQISSEVPQNLSASRPQDRQFILSSKKLLLSDSGFYLCAWSLQGAVGYTFGSGTRLTVV.

This clone showed up just a few times. This rearrangement joins TRBV7-9 to TRBJ2-7; 10 bases agree with TRBD2. CDR1 and CDR2 (germline): SEHNR, FQNEAQ (reference sequence). CDR3 length: 15 residues. J was trimmed by 7 bases and V by 7 bases; bases with no gene match: 13. The CDR3 DNA reads TGTGCCAGCACCCTACCGGGAGCGGGAGGGCGGGAGCAGTACTTC. Its protein is CASTLPGAGGREQYF. The full variable domain, with the rest looked up from reference TRBV7-9 and TRBJ2-7, is DTGVSQNPRHKITKRGQNVTFRCDPISEHNRLYWYRQTLGQGPEFLTYFQNEAQLEKSRLLSDRFSAERPKGSFSTLEIQRTEQGDSAMYLCASTLPGAGGREQYFGPGTRLTVT.

The chain couples TRBV3-1 (or the pseudogene TRBV3-2) to TRBJ1-1; a possible D gene is TRBD1 (6 bases). The CDR3 is made up of 12 amino acids. Germline V gives CDR1 LGHDT, CDR2 YNNKEL (reference sequence). Between the trimmed V and J ends, which lost 7 bases and 5 bases, there was a span of 11 bases. This CDR3 reads CASNKGGTEAFF. In DNA form, the CDR3 reads TGTGCCAGCAACAAAGGGGGGACTGAAGCTTTCTTT.

The rearrangement joins TRBV21-1 to TRBJ1-5; TRBD1 is the table's D call and was not checked against the DNA. TRBV21-1 is a pseudogene. This CDR3 spans 15 amino acids. As DNA, the CDR3 is TGTGCCAGCAGCGACATAACAGGGGGTAGTCAGCCCCAGCATTTT. It codes for CASSDITGGSQPQHF.

The V call is TRBV27, the J call TRBJ2-2; 7 bases align to TRBD2. The ends lost 7 bases at V and 2 bases at J; junction bases unmatched: 7. Germline CDR1 is MNHEY and CDR2 is SMNVEV (reference sequence). The CDR3 totals 15 residues. CDR3: CASKWGLTNTGELFF. The CDR3 DNA reads as TGTGCCAGCAAATGGGGACTAACAAACACCGGGGAGCTGTTTTTT.

This chain connects TRBV15 to TRBJ2-1, with D possibly being TRBD2 (6 bases). The ends were cut back, 3 bases at V and 7 bases at J, with 19 bases in the middle. CDR1 and CDR2 (germline): LNHNV, YYDKDF (reference sequence). This CDR3 comprises 16 residues. In DNA, the CDR3 is TGTGCCACCAGCAGCCTCTCCCTCGGAGGGAGGAATGAGCAGTTCTTC. Its translation is CATSSLSLGGRNEQFF.

V gene TRBV5-1 combines with J gene TRBJ1-5; a possible D gene is TRBD1 (5 bases). The germline V gene encodes CDR1 SGHRS and CDR2 YFSETQ. CDR3 size: 14 residues. Between the trimmed V and J ends, which lost 0 bases and 9 bases, there was a span of 13 bases. The CDR3 region has the DNA TGCGCCAGCAGCTTGGGACAGTCGAATGGGCCCCAGCATTTT. It encodes CASSLGQSNGPQHF.

The chain uses TRBV5-4 and TRBJ2-5, with TRBD1 matching 9 bases. The CDR3 extends over 14 amino acids. Germline values: CDR1 SGHNT, CDR2 YYREEE (reference sequence). Trimming took 3 bases from V and 5 from J; bases not matched to a gene: 5. CDR3 region: CASSWPGQGETQYF. CDR3 in DNA: TGTGCCAGCAGCTGGCCGGGACAGGGCGAGACCCAGTACTTC.

This clone appeared a single time. V usage is TRBV9 and J usage is TRBJ2-5, with TRBD2 matching 9 bases. CDR1 and CDR2 from the germline V gene are SGDLS and YYNGEE. V dropped 2 bases and J dropped 5; count of bases not matched to a gene: 10. The CDR3 covers 16 residues. The CDR3 sequence: CASSVSSGSTVETQYF. CDR3 DNA: TGTGCCAGCAGCGTGAGTAGCGGGAGTACGGTGGAGACCCAGTACTTC. Complete variable domain (other parts from reference TRBV9 and TRBJ2-5): DSGVTQTPKHLITATGQRVTLRCSPRSGDLSVYWYQQSLDQGLQFLIQYYNGEERAKGNILERFSAQQFPDLHSELNLSSLELGDSALYFCASSVSSGSTVETQYFGPGTRLLVL.

The chain employs TRBV6-1 and TRBJ2-3, with 7 bases that match TRBD2. The CDR3 extends over 15 amino acids. CDR1 and CDR2 from the germline V gene are MNHNS and SASEGT. J lost 3 bases, V lost 2 bases, and 5 bases had no gene match. The CDR3 sequence: CASSESWGGTDTQYF. The CDR3 bases are TGTGCCAGCAGTGAATCTTGGGGGGGGACAGATACGCAGTATTTT.